Presented here are 16 T cell receptor beta chains from one specimen sequenced in a study of T-cell reconstitution after alpha-beta-depleted transplantation in children. TCRbeta library construction was performed incorporating unique molecular identifiers. TCRdb reanalysed the PCR reads using MiXCR and keeps one entry per CDR3 protein. The sample gives 750,000 to 950,000 distinct CDR3 sequences, 15% to 20% of which show up once; around 5.3% is in the top ten. The sample here was PBMCs, mostly from graft donor cells, taken 360 days after TCRalphabeta/CD19-depleted stem cell transplant. The receptors were gathered from a male patient aged 10 to 17 who had a stem cell transplant for acute lymphoblastic leukemia, so the T cells may come from the graft donor.

This clonotype turned up a few times. The CDR3 coding sequence is TGTGCCAGCAGCTTAATCGTGGTAGCGGGAGGCCAAGAGACCCAGTACTTC. Its protein is CASSLIVVAGGQETQYF. The chain is built from TRBV11-1 and TRBJ2-5; 10 bases match TRBD2. The ends lost 2 bases at V and 1 base at J; junction bases unmatched: 7. CDR1 SGHAT and CDR2 FQDESV come from the germline V gene (reference sequence). The CDR3 contains 17 residues.

This chain joins TRBV12-3 or TRBV12-4 and TRBJ1-5; no definite D call. With 7 bases removed from V and 4 bases from J, the gap between germline ends came to 17 bases. The CDR3 spans 15 residues. The CDR3 sequence is CASTARGSGNQPQHF. The CDR3 DNA sequence: TGTGCCAGCACCGCACGTGGGTCCGGAAATCAGCCCCAGCATTTT.

Only a few counts were recorded for this clonotype. The chain couples TRBV7-3 to TRBJ1-1; TRBD1 aligns across 9 bases. V dropped 6 bases and J dropped 4; count of bases not matched to a gene: 6. The CDR3 runs to 14 residues. Germline lookup yields CDR1 SGHTA and CDR2 FQGTGA. The CDR3 loop is CASSQQGAGTEAFF. Here the CDR3 DNA reads TGTGCCAGCAGTCAACAGGGGGCTGGCACTGAAGCTTTCTTT. Full variable domain (rest looked up from reference TRBV7-3 and TRBJ1-1): GAGVSQTPSNKVTEKGKYVELRCDPISGHTALYWYRQSLGQGPEFLIYFQGTGAADDSGLPNDRFFAVRPEGSVSTLKIQRTERGDSAVYLCASSQQGAGTEAFFGQGTRLTVV.

The V call is TRBV3-1, the J call TRBJ1-4; 8 nucleotides align to TRBD1. The CDR3 is 15 amino acids. With V trimmed by 1 base and J by 5 bases, 3 bases remained unmatched. Germline lookup yields CDR1 LGHDT and CDR2 YNNKEL (reference sequence). The CDR3 DNA is TGTGCCAGCAGCCAAGGGGACAGGCAAAATGAAAAACTGTTTTTT. Translated: CASSQGDRQNEKLFF.

The sample holds a few counts of this clonotype. The chain couples TRBV27 to TRBJ2-2; the D gene is possibly TRBD1 (6 bases). The germline gives CDR1 MNHEY, CDR2 SMNVEV (reference sequence). CDR3 size: 16 residues. V was shortened by 6 bases and J by 2 bases, with 16 bases between the two germline ends. CDR3 in amino acids: CASRGETGINTGELFF. The CDR3 DNA follows: TGTGCCAGCAGGGGGGAGACAGGAATCAACACCGGGGAGCTGTTTTTT.

The chain is built from TRBV4-2 and TRBJ2-7; 9 bases are a match to TRBD2. This CDR3 region has 15 residues. J gave up 4 bases and V 0 bases, and 4 bases lay outside the gene matches. Germline CDR1 is LGHNA and CDR2 is YNFKEQ. Written as DNA, the CDR3 is TGTGCCAGCAGCCAAGAAGCTAGCGGGACTTACGAGCAGTACTTC. Protein sequence: CASSQEASGTYEQYF.

The genes are TRBV4-1 and TRBJ1-2; D might be TRBD1 (5 bases). The CDR3 contains 18 residues. Trimming stripped 0 bases from V and 4 bases from J, with 21 bases between. Germline-derived CDR1 and CDR2 are MGHRA and YSYEKL. CDR3 residues: CASSQDEGAGAVGYGYTF. The CDR3 bases are TGCGCCAGCAGCCAAGATGAAGGCGCCGGGGCGGTTGGCTATGGCTACACCTTC.

The J gene is TRBJ2-1, the V gene TRBV6-1; the D gene could be TRBD1 or TRBD2 (5 bases each). V dropped 6 bases and J dropped 7 bases, with 25 bases sitting between them. The CDR3 loop spans 17 amino acids. Germline values: CDR1 MNHNS, CDR2 SASEGT. The chain's CDR3 is CASSQISGERGPNEQFF. The CDR3, as DNA: TGTGCCAGCAGCCAAATATCGGGTGAGAGGGGACCGAATGAGCAGTTCTTC.

This clonotype appeared many times. The chain recombines TRBV12-3 or TRBV12-4 with TRBJ2-3; TRBD1 is a possible D gene (6 bases). The CDR3 is 16 residues long. The V end was cut by 5 bases, the J end by 1 base, with 16 bases between. This chain's CDR3 is CASSTTGVLGTDTQYF. The CDR3 DNA sequence: TGTGCCAGCAGTACGACAGGTGTACTAGGCACAGATACGCAGTATTTT.

This chain links TRBV12-3 or TRBV12-4 with TRBJ1-2; tentatively, D is TRBD1 (5 bases). Trimming shortened V by 6 bases and J by 3 bases, and 20 bases separated the two germline ends. This CDR3 contains 16 residues. The CDR3, as DNA: TGTGCCAGCAGCCGCGGGCCCATCAAGGGGCACTATGGCTACACCTTC. It encodes CASSRGPIKGHYGYTF.

This clonotype was seen just once. The V gene is TRBV11-1, the J gene TRBJ2-1; 10 bases align to TRBD2. CDR1 and CDR2 from the germline V gene are SGHAT and FQDESV (reference sequence). This CDR3 contains 18 residues. The trim removed 4 bases at V and 5 bases at J, leaving 14 bases unmatched. CDR3 residues: CASSSSSPGLAGDNEQFF. The CDR3, as DNA: TGTGCCAGCAGCTCCTCATCCCCGGGGCTAGCGGGAGACAATGAGCAGTTCTTC.

This clonotype was seen only a few times. The rearrangement links TRBV5-1 to TRBJ1-1; unclear D gene. Trimming cost V 0 bases and J 4 bases, with 16 bases left between them. Germline CDR1 reads SGHRS; CDR2 reads YFSETQ. The CDR3 spans 16 residues. The CDR3 DNA reads as TGCGCCAGCAGCTTGGGGACCTTCGTGGCCCGCACTGAAGCTTTCTTT. It specifies CASSLGTFVARTEAFF.

The genes are TRBV10-3 and TRBJ1-1; tentative D call: TRBD1 (5 bases). CDR3 length: 14 residues. Deletions cut 2 bases from V and 1 base from J, with 8 bases between. Germline-derived CDR1 and CDR2 are ENHRY and SYGVKD. CDR3 protein: CAISETGPNTEAFF. CDR3 sequence (DNA): TGTGCCATCAGTGAGACAGGCCCGAACACTGAAGCTTTCTTT.

The genes are TRBV18 and TRBJ2-3, with 13 bases that match TRBD2. The length of the CDR3 is 16 residues. V shed 6 bases and J 2 bases; nucleotides not matched to a gene: 5. Germline V gene sequence: CDR1 KGHSH, CDR2 LQKENI. The CDR3 nucleotides are TGTGCCAGCTCGCGGACTAGCGGGAGCCCCACAGATACGCAGTATTTT. Its translation: CASSRTSGSPTDTQYF.

This chain connects TRBV18 to TRBJ2-7, with 8 bases that match TRBD2. In germline, CDR1 is KGHSH, CDR2 LQKENI. The CDR3 has 14 amino acids. Trimming at V came to 5 bases and at J to 3 bases, leaving 6 bases not matched to a gene. The CDR3 protein is CASSSGSPFYEQYF. Here the CDR3 DNA reads TGTGCCAGCTCAAGCGGGAGCCCTTTCTACGAGCAGTACTTC.

This clonotype was recorded many times. A read error may account for a junction end that differs from germline. V is TRBV5-1 and J is TRBJ1-5; 8 nucleotides line up with TRBD1. Germline V gene data show CDR1 as SGHRS and CDR2 as YFSETQ. The CDR3 runs 15 residues. CDR3 sequence (DNA): TGTGCCAGCAGCTCAGGACAGGGCGTAAATCAGCCCCAGCATTTT. This translates into CASSSGQGVNQPQHF.